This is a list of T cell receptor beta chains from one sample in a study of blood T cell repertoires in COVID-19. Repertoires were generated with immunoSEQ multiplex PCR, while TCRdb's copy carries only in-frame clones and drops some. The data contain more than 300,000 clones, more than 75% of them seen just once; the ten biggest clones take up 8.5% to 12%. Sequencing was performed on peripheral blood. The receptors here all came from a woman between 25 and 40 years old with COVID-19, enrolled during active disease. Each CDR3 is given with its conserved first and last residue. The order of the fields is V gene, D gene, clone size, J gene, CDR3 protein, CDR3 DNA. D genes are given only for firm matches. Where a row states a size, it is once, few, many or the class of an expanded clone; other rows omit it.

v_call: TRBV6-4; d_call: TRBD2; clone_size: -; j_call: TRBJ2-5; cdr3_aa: CASSYSGRAGETQYF; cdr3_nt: TGTGCCAGCAGCTATAGCGGGAGGGCCGGAGAGACCCAGTACTTC
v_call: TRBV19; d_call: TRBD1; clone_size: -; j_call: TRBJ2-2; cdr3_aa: CASSYGQGPGELFF; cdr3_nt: TGTGCCAGTAGTTACGGACAGGGACCCGGGGAGCTGTTTTTT
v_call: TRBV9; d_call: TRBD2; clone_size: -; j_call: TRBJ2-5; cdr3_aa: CASSAPGLAGKETQYF; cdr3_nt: TGTGCCAGCAGCGCCCCCGGGCTAGCGGGAAAAGAGACCCAGTACTTC
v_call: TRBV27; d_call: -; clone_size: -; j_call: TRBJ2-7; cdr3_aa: CASRVTGPATYEQYF; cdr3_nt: TGTGCCAGCAGAGTTACAGGGCCCGCCACCTACGAGCAGTACTTC
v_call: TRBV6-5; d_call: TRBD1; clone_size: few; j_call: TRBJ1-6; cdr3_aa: CASSWGQGFRSPLHF; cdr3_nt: TGTGCCAGCAGTTGGGGACAGGGGTTTCGTTCACCCCTCCACTTT
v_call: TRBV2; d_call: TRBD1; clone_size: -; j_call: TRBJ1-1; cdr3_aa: CASSPGQGARNTEAFF; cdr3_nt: TGTGCCAGCAGTCCGGGACAGGGGGCTAGGAACACTGAAGCTTTCTTT
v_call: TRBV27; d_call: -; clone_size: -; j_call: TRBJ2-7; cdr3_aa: CASSPLAQEYEQYF; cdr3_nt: TGTGCCAGCAGTCCATTGGCTCAGGAATACGAGCAGTACTTC
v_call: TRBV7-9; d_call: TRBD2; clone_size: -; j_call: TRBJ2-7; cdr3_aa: CASSLETSGSTYEQYF; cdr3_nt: TGTGCCAGCAGCTTAGAAACTAGCGGGAGTACCTACGAGCAGTACTTC
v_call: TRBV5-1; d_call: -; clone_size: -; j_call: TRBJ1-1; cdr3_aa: CASSLVSGWTEAFF; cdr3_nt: TGCGCCAGCAGCTTGGTTTCGGGTTGGACTGAAGCTTTCTTT
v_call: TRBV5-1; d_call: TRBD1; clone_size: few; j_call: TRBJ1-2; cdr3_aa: CASSRGTGNGYTF; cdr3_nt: TGCGCCAGCAGCAGAGGGACAGGGAATGGCTACACCTTC
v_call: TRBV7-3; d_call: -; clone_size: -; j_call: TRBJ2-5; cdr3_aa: CASSLTPVETQYF; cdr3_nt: TGTGCCAGCAGCTTAACTCCGGTAGAGACCCAGTACTTC
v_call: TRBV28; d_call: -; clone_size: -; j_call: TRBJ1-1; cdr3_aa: CASSLTGRAEAFF; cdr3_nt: TGTGCCAGCAGTTTAACGGGGAGGGCTGAAGCTTTCTTT
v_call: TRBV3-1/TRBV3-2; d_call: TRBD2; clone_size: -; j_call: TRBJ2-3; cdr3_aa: CASRPSGSNADTQYF; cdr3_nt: TGTGCCAGCAGGCCGAGCGGGAGCAATGCAGATACGCAGTATTTT
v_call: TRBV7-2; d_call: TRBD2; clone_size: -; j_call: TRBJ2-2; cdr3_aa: CASSSAGGAAGELFF; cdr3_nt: TGTGCCAGCAGCTCCGCGGGAGGCGCGGCCGGGGAGCTGTTTTTT
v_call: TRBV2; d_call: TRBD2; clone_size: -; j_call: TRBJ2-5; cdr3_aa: CASSWTRRGETQYF; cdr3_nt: TGTGCCAGCAGTTGGACTAGGCGTGGGGAGACCCAGTACTTC
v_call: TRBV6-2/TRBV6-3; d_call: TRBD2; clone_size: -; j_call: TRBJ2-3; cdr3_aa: CASSQPVSGMGTDTQYF; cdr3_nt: TGTGCCAGCAGCCAACCAGTTAGCGGGATGGGCACAGATACGCAGTATTTT
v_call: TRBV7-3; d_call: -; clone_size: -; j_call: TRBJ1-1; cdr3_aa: CASSLQRNTEAFF; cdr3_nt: TGTGCCAGCAGCTTACAGCGGAACACTGAAGCTTTCTTT
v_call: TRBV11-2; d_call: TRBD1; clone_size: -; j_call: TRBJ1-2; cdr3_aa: CASSYGTGGNRMGYGYTF; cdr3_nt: TGTGCCAGCAGCTACGGGACAGGGGGCAACAGGATGGGGTATGGCTACACCTTC
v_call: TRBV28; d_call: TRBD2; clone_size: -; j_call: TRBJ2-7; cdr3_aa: CASSSMRLAGGSSSYEQYF; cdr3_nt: TGTGCCAGCAGCTCCATGCGGCTAGCGGGAGGCTCCTCCTCCTACGAGCAGTACTTC
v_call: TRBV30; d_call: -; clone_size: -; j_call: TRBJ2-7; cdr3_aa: CAWSMQGPYEQYF; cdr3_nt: TGTGCCTGGAGTATGCAGGGCCCGTACGAGCAGTACTTC
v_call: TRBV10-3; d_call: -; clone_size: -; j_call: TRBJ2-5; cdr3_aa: CAIRTRDGETQYF; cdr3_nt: TGTGCCATCAGGACCAGGGATGGAGAGACCCAGTACTTC
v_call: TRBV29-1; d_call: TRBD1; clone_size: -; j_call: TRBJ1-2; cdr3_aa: CSVVAGGGYTF; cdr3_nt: TGCAGCGTTGTGGCAGGGGGTGGCTACACCTTC
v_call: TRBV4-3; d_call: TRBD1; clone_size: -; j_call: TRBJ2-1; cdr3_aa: CASSQTGTYNEQFF; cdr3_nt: TGCGCCAGCAGCCAGACAGGGACCTACAATGAGCAGTTCTTC
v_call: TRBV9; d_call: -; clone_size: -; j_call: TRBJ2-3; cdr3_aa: CASSVGIEGGGPTDTQYF; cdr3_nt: TGTGCCAGCAGCGTAGGGATTGAAGGTGGCGGCCCCACAGATACGCAGTATTTT
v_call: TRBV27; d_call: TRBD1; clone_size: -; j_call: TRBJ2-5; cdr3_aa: CASSLYEGQQETQYF; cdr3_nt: TGTGCCAGCAGTTTATACGAGGGACAGCAAGAGACCCAGTACTTC
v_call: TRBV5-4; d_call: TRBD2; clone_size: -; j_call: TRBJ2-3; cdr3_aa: CASSFTSGRGDTQYF; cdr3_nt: TGTGCCAGCAGCTTCACTAGCGGGAGGGGAGATACGCAGTATTTT
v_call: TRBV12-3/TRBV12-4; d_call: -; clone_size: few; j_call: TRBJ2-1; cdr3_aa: CASSLNEQFF; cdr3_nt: TGTGCCAGCAGCCTCAATGAGCAGTTCTTC
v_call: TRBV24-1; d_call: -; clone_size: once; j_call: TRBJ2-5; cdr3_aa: CATSDWAPPQTQYF; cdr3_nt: TGTGCCACCAGTGATTGGGCCCCTCCCCAGACCCAGTACTTC
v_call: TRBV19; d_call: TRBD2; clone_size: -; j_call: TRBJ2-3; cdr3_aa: CASSILAGGRTDTQYF; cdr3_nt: TGTGCCAGTAGTATACTAGCGGGAGGGAGGACAGATACGCAGTATTTT
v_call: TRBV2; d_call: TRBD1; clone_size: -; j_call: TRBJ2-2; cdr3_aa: CASSGQGAGELFF; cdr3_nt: TGTGCCAGCAGTGGACAGGGGGCCGGGGAGCTGTTTTTT